Presented here are 32 T cell receptor beta chains from one specimen sequenced in a study of blood T cells in healthy people across ages. A sample-barcoded 5' primer and a J-beta primer mix were used in a second PCR of roughly 6 to 11 cycles. TCRdb passed the 5' RACE reads through MiXCR, listing each CDR3 protein once. Altogether fewer than 900,000 distinct CDR3 sequences are present, around 36% being singletons, with the ten largest covering around 13%. The specimen was blood. Source of these receptors: a man between 18 and 29 years old in good health.

This clonotype came up many times. The chain links TRBV7-6 to TRBJ2-5; a weak D match, TRBD1 (5 bases). This CDR3 is 15 amino acids long. V lost 1 base and J 5 bases, leaving 14 bases between the germline ends. Germline CDR1 is SGHVS and CDR2 is FNYEAQ. In nucleotides, the CDR3 is TGTGCCAGCAGCTTAGGGACAAGCCTTGGGGAGACCCAGTACTTC. Its protein is CASSLGTSLGETQYF.

As to this clonotype: This clone may be a read error of a much larger clone one base away. J is TRBJ2-1 and V is TRBV27, with unresolved D. This CDR3 region has 10 residues. V was pared by 10 bases and J by 8 bases, with 9 bases between. CDR1 is MNHEY, CDR2 SMNVEV, per germline (reference sequence). CDR3 DNA: TGTGCCACCTTTAACGATGAGCAGTTCTTC. It specifies CATFNDEQFF.

Points on this clonotype: It may be a read error: a sequence one base away is much more abundant. The chain joins TRBV7-9 to TRBJ2-1; possible D gene TRBD2, 5 bases. The DNA end is a closer match to TRBJ2-7, so the J assignment may be wrong. The CDR3 covers 16 residues. Germline V gene lookup returns CDR1 SEHNR and CDR2 FQNEAQ (reference sequence). CDR3 sequence reads: CASSLEVGSSYNEQYF. For the CDR3, the DNA is TGTGCCAGCAGCTTAGAGGTGGGGAGCTCCTACAATGAGCAGTACTTC.

This clonotype was found a few times. The chain joins TRBV18 to TRBJ1-6; possible D gene TRBD1, 6 bases. This CDR3 is built from 17 residues. Trimming took off 3 bases at V and 8 bases at J, with 20 bases between the two ends. Germline V gene sequence: CDR1 KGHSH, CDR2 LQKENI. CDR3 protein: CASSPSSMDSTYSPLHF. The CDR3 DNA sequence: TGTGCCAGCTCACCCTCTAGCATGGACAGTACTTATTCACCCCTCCACTTT.

Points on this clonotype: Sequence at one end of the junction differs from germline and may be a read error. This chain connects TRBV9 to TRBJ2-3; 15 positions agree with TRBD2. CDR1 and CDR2 (germline): SGDLS, YYNGEE. This CDR3 is 17 amino acids long. The CDR3 loop is CASSGLAGGRNTDMQYF. Here the CDR3 DNA reads TGTGCCAGCAGTGGACTAGCGGGGGGGCGGAACACAGATATGCAGTATTTT.

The gene calls are TRBV4-2 and TRBJ1-1; D is unresolved. The CDR3 is made up of 15 amino acids. Germline lookup yields CDR1 LGHNA and CDR2 YNFKEQ. The germline V and J ends were trimmed by 3 bases and 4 bases, with 15 bases remaining between them. The CDR3 sequence is CASSQLGEAVTEAFF. CDR3 sequence (DNA): TGTGCCAGCAGCCAGCTCGGGGAGGCGGTCACTGAAGCTTTCTTT.

This clonotype was observed a handful of times. The V and J genes are TRBV7-8 and TRBJ1-2; 7 bases agree with TRBD1. The CDR3 runs to 16 residues. CDR1 is SGHVS and CDR2 is FQNEAQ in the germline V gene. J was trimmed by 0 bases and V by 3 bases; bases with no gene match: 7. CDR3 sequence: CASSFSGGGTNYGYTF. The CDR3 DNA reads TGTGCCAGCAGCTTTTCAGGGGGTGGAACTAACTATGGCTACACCTTC.

This clonotype appeared many times. This chain links TRBV5-6 with TRBJ2-3; 7 nucleotides align to TRBD2. J was trimmed by 3 bases and V by 5 bases; bases with no gene match: 9. Looked up from germline, CDR1 is SGHDT and CDR2 is YYEEEE. The CDR3 covers 15 residues. CDR3 region: CASSSAGLRTDTQYF. The CDR3 nucleotides are TGTGCCAGCAGTTCAGCGGGGCTACGTACAGATACGCAGTATTTT.

This rearrangement joins TRBV18 to TRBJ1-6, with D perhaps matching TRBD1 (5 bases). V shed 1 base and J shed 6 bases, with 16 bases lying between them. This CDR3 comprises 17 residues. The V gene's germline CDR1 is KGHSH and CDR2 LQKENI. This CDR3 reads CASSPRGRGPFNSPLHF. The CDR3 DNA sequence: TGTGCCAGCTCACCACGTGGGAGGGGACCATTTAATTCACCCCTCCACTTT.

This chain links TRBV15 with TRBJ2-4, with D possibly TRBD1 on 5 matching bases. TRBJ2-7 explains the end of the DNA better; the J call may be wrong. CDR1 and CDR2 from the germline V gene are LNHNV and YYDKDF (reference sequence). The CDR3 is 12 amino acids. The CDR3 bases are TGTGCCACCAGCCCCCAGGGCCGCGAGCAGTACTTC. This encodes CATSPQGREQYF.

This clonotype was detected a few times. The rearrangement joins TRBV3-1 to TRBJ2-5, with a weak D call TRBD1 (6 bases). The ends were cut back, 5 bases at V and 11 bases at J, with 15 bases in the middle. The length of the CDR3 is 12 residues. The germline gives CDR1 LGHDT, CDR2 YNNKEL (reference sequence). The CDR3 DNA reads TGTGCCAGCAGCGGTGCAGGGGCCCAGCAGTACTTC. Translating gives CASSGAGAQQYF.

This clonotype was picked up many times. The rearrangement joins TRBV27 to TRBJ2-3, with TRBD1 as a possible D gene (5 bases). Germline CDR1 reads MNHEY; CDR2 reads SMNVEV (reference sequence). There are 14 residues in the CDR3. Trimming removed 2 bases at V and 4 bases at J, with 10 bases between. In DNA, the CDR3 is TGTGCCAGCAGTTTAGAGTGGGGCGCAGATACGCAGTATTTT. Amino acid sequence: CASSLEWGADTQYF.

This clonotype was recorded a few times. The V call is TRBV6-5, the J call TRBJ2-6; D is undetermined. This CDR3 spans 14 amino acids. V was cut by 0 bases and J by 4 bases, with 4 bases left in between. Looked up from germline, CDR1 is MNHEY and CDR2 is SVGAGI. In nucleotides, the CDR3 is TGTGCCAGCAGTTACTCGACCGGGGCCAACGTCCTGACTTTC. Protein: CASSYSTGANVLTF.

The chain employs TRBV12-3 or TRBV12-4 and TRBJ2-2, with D possibly TRBD1 on 5 matching bases. The CDR3 is 14 amino acids. The ends were cut back, 2 bases at V and 5 bases at J, with 9 bases in the middle. Here the CDR3 reads CASSLQGKTGELFF. CDR3 bases: TGTGCCAGCAGTTTACAGGGAAAGACCGGGGAGCTGTTTTTT.

The rearrangement links TRBV7-3 to TRBJ1-2; 9 bases map to TRBD1. Germline V gene sequence: CDR1 SGHTA, CDR2 FQGTGA. Trimming removed 5 bases from V and 2 bases from J; junction bases left unmatched: 12. The CDR3 contains 17 residues. CDR3 protein: CASSKAPGQGINYGYTF. CDR3 DNA: TGTGCCAGCAGCAAAGCGCCGGGACAGGGAATAAACTATGGCTACACCTTC.

The CDR3 sequence is CASSDGGDADTQYF. Here the CDR3 DNA reads TGTGCCAGCAGTGATGGAGGGGACGCAGATACGCAGTATTTT. The rearrangement uses TRBV6-1 and TRBJ2-3, with TRBD2 as a possible D gene (6 bases). Per germline, CDR1 MNHNS and CDR2 SASEGT. This CDR3 spans 14 amino acids. Trimming pared 3 bases from V and 4 bases from J, leaving 11 bases between.

This clonotype came up a few times. This CDR3 is CASSYRLGDYEQYF. The CDR3 nucleotides read TGTGCCAGCAGTTACCGCCTTGGGGACTACGAGCAGTACTTC. The chain recombines TRBV6-6 with TRBJ2-7; no clear D gene. V dropped 2 bases and J dropped 3 bases, with 11 bases sitting between them. The CDR3 extends over 14 amino acids. The germline V gene has CDR1 MNHNY and CDR2 SVGAGI (reference sequence).

This clonotype turned up a few times. The chain combines TRBV10-3 with TRBJ1-4; weak D call: TRBD1 (6 bases). The germline gives CDR1 ENHRY, CDR2 SYGVKD. This CDR3 region has 16 residues. Trimming removed 7 bases from V and 5 bases from J, with 20 bases in between. The CDR3 DNA reads TGTGCCATCAAGGGGGACCCCAAAAGCTCAAATGAAAAACTGTTTTTT. This gives the protein CAIKGDPKSSNEKLFF.

V usage is TRBV20-1 and J usage is TRBJ2-1; 9 bases align to TRBD1. The CDR3 has 17 residues. With 5 bases clipped from V and 6 bases from J, the junction kept 17 bases outside the gene matches. Germline CDR1 and CDR2: DFQATT and SNEGSKA (reference sequence). The CDR3 nucleotides are TGCAGTGCTTACCGCCCTAGGGACAGGGTAAAAGGCAATGAGCAGTTCTTC. It encodes CSAYRPRDRVKGNEQFF.

The rearrangement uses TRBV12-3 or TRBV12-4 and TRBJ1-1; D is uncertain. V gave up 6 bases and J gave up 5 bases, with 7 bases separating them. This CDR3 is built from 11 residues. CDR3 sequence (DNA): TGTGCCAGCAGGATGACTACTGAAGCTTTCTTT. Translated: CASRMTTEAFF.

This sequence joins TRBV7-2 and TRBJ1-2, with D possibly TRBD1 on 5 matching bases. The CDR3 loop spans 18 amino acids. Germline V gives CDR1 SGHTA, CDR2 FQGNSA. Trimming removed 6 bases at V and 0 bases at J, with 23 bases between. The DNA for the CDR3 is TGTGCCAGCAGTGACAGCAAGGCAGCGAGGGTGGCTAACTATGGCTACACCTTC. Amino acids: CASSDSKAARVANYGYTF.

This clonotype was counted between two and nine times. This sequence joins TRBV27 and TRBJ2-5; possibly TRBD1 for D (6 bases). The V end lost 3 bases, the J end lost 11 bases, and 25 bases lay between the germline ends. The germline V gene has CDR1 MNHEY and CDR2 SMNVEV (reference sequence). This CDR3 has 16 amino acids. The CDR3, as DNA: TGTGCCAGCAGTTTTTATAAGGGCAGGGGATCTAATGAGCAGTACTTC. It yields the protein CASSFYKGRGSNEQYF.

This clonotype was observed many times. The chain joins TRBV12-3 or TRBV12-4 to TRBJ2-2, with TRBD2 as a possible D gene (6 bases). The V gene lost 3 bases and the J gene lost 2 bases, with 7 bases spanning the gap. This CDR3 has 14 amino acids. The CDR3 loop reads CASSLGGNTGELFF. CDR3 in DNA: TGTGCCAGCAGTTTGGGGGGTAACACCGGGGAGCTGTTTTTT.

The genes are TRBV4-3 and TRBJ1-5; maybe TRBD1 (6 bases). This CDR3 is built from 15 residues. The germline V and J ends were trimmed by 0 bases and 2 bases, with 8 bases remaining between them. Germline V gives CDR1 LGHNA, CDR2 YSLEER. The CDR3 sequence: CASSQEAGGNQPQHF. The CDR3 nucleotides read TGCGCCAGCAGCCAAGAGGCAGGGGGCAATCAGCCCCAGCATTTT.

The CDR3: CASSEAKTSTDTQYF. CDR3 coding DNA: TGTGCCAGCAGTGAAGCCAAGACGAGCACAGATACGCAGTATTTT. V gene TRBV2 combines with J gene TRBJ2-3; no definite D call. The CDR3 has 15 residues. The germline gives CDR1 SNHLY, CDR2 FYNNEI. V lost 0 bases and J 0 bases, leaving 7 bases between the germline ends.

The V and J genes are TRBV20-1 and TRBJ1-6, with TRBD1 matching 8 bases. The CDR3 is 16 residues long. Germline V gene data show CDR1 as DFQATT and CDR2 as SNEGSKA (reference sequence). CDR3 nucleotides: TGCAGGGGACAGGAGCTTACTGGCTCCTATAATTCACCCCTCCACTTT. This codes for CRGQELTGSYNSPLHF.

This clonotype was recorded at least ten times. The CDR3 is CASSGEGTDTQYF. CDR3 nucleotides: TGCGCCAGCAGCGGGGAGGGGACAGATACGCAGTATTTT. The chain links TRBV5-1 to TRBJ2-3; the match to TRBD2 covers 7 bases. The CDR3 extends over 13 amino acids. J gave up 3 bases and V 4 bases, and 2 bases lay outside the gene matches. The germline gives CDR1 SGHRS, CDR2 YFSETQ.

The CDR3, as DNA: TGTGCCAGCAGCCAAGAACCTAGCGGGGGGAGAGATACGCAGTATTTT. Translation: CASSQEPSGGRDTQYF. The chain joins TRBV4-2 to TRBJ2-3; 11 nucleotides match TRBD2. The trim removed 0 bases at V and 5 bases at J, leaving 4 bases unmatched. The CDR3 is 16 amino acids. Germline V gene data show CDR1 as LGHNA and CDR2 as YNFKEQ.

The chain joins TRBV20-1 to TRBJ1-1, with a possible D match to TRBD1 (5 bases). The CDR3 has 18 amino acids. Germline assignment: CDR1 DFQATT and CDR2 SNEGSKA (reference sequence). V was trimmed by 0 bases and J by 0 bases, leaving 20 bases between them. This CDR3 reads CSARDLMRDGAMNTEAFF. In DNA form, the CDR3 reads TGCAGTGCTAGAGACTTGATGAGGGACGGCGCCATGAACACTGAAGCTTTCTTT.

At least ten counts were recorded for this clonotype. The chain links TRBV7-2 to TRBJ2-7; the D is unclear. Trimming shortened V by 3 bases and J by 1 base, and 10 bases separated the two germline ends. Per the germline V gene, CDR1 is SGHTA and CDR2 is FQGNSA. CDR3 length: 14 residues. CDR3 bases: TGTGCCAGCAGCTTGCGTAAAGTATCCTACGAGCAGTACTTC. It codes for CASSLRKVSYEQYF.

The DNA of the CDR3 is TGTGCCAGCAGCCAACCGACAGGGTCCACAGATACGCAGTATTTT. Encoded protein: CASSQPTGSTDTQYF. J is TRBJ2-3 and V is TRBV14, with 7 positions matching TRBD1. CDR1 is SGHDN and CDR2 is FVKESK in the germline V gene. Losses at the gene ends were 2 bases for V and 2 bases for J; bases not matched to a gene: 4. This CDR3 has 15 residues.

The chain carries TRBV2 and TRBJ1-5; 7 bases align to TRBD1. The junction had 8 bases not matched to a gene; V was cut back by 5 bases and J by 7 bases. Germline-derived CDR1 and CDR2 are SNHLY and FYNNEI. The CDR3 length is 14 residues. As DNA, the CDR3 is TGTGCCAGCAGTTTGACAGGGAAGGGCCAGCCCCAGCATTTT. Its protein product is CASSLTGKGQPQHF.